This TCR beta chain was identified in a study of Ad26.COV2.S vaccination and SARS-CoV-2 variants. Overall study: Sample donor was a member of the COV1001 Ad26.COV2.S trial arm.

Assay: immunoSEQ multiplex PCR; the TCRdb copy retains only in-frame clones and omits some. The table includes around 450,000 clones, roughly 89% detected once. CDR3 length equals 14 residues. CDR1 SGHTA and CDR2 FQGNSA come from the germline V gene. Trimming shortened V by 1 base and J by 10 bases, and 14 bases separated the two germline ends. The treatment was: approximately 18 received Ad26.COV2.S at low or high dose, single or two shots; 5 received placebo; per-sample allocation not given. Sampling took place 63 days after the first vaccine or placebo injection. The chain joins TRBV7-2 to TRBJ2-1; no clear D. This receptor was obtained from a person aged 18 to 65 who received the Ad26.COV2.S COVID-19 vaccine or a placebo. The specimen was peripheral blood, collected in a trial of Ad26.COV2.S vaccine versus placebo. The CDR3 loop is CASSLGVRTGEQFF. CDR3 DNA sequence: TGTGCCAGCAGCTTAGGGGTTAGAACCGGCGAGCAGTTCTTC.